These 29 T cell receptor beta chains were sequenced from one sample in a study of CD8+ T cells in alopecia areata. Investigators isolated RNA and reverse transcribed it into cDNA to act as the sequencing template. Here immunoSEQ multiplex PCR was the method, and the copy in TCRdb shows in-frame clones only, minus some. Here the sample spans approximately 29,000 clones, 60% to 85% being singletons. Material: NKG2D-low CD8+ T cells sorted from blood. Receptor source: a human donor with alopecia areata.

The rearrangement links TRBV7-8 to TRBJ2-3; D is possibly TRBD2 (5 bases). Trimming left V 1 base short and J 0 bases short, with 8 bases between. Germline lookup yields CDR1 SGHVS and CDR2 FQNEAQ. CDR3 size: 15 residues. The CDR3 reads CASSLVAGSTDTQYF. CDR3 in DNA: TGTGCCAGCAGCTTAGTGGCGGGCAGCACAGATACGCAGTATTTT.

CDR3 bases: TGTGCCAGCAGATCGACAGGGGAGGACAATGAGCAGTTCTTC. It codes for CASRSTGEDNEQFF. V usage is TRBV6-5 and J usage is TRBJ2-1, with 8 bases identical to TRBD1. This CDR3 contains 14 residues. V lost 6 bases, J lost 5 bases, and 6 bases stayed unmatched. Germline CDR1 reads MNHEY; CDR2 reads SVGAGI.

The rearrangement links TRBV6-5 to TRBJ2-7; D call uncertain. CDR1 and CDR2 (germline): MNHEY, SVGAGI. This CDR3 has 13 amino acids. Trimming removed 6 bases from V and 2 bases from J, with 11 bases in between. The CDR3 region has the DNA TGTGCCAGCAGCCAAGACACTCCCTACGAGCAGTACTTC. Protein: CASSQDTPYEQYF.

J is TRBJ2-7 and V is TRBV7-2, with D possibly matching TRBD2 (6 bases). Trimming shortened V by 11 bases and J by 0 bases, and 14 bases separated the two germline ends. Germline CDR1 is SGHTA and CDR2 is FQGNSA. There are 13 residues in the CDR3. The CDR3 coding sequence is TGTGCCCTCGAGACTAGGTTCTCCTACGAGCAGTACTTC. Encoded protein: CALETRFSYEQYF.

This clone has just one count. The chain employs TRBV27 and TRBJ2-7, with D perhaps matching TRBD2 (5 bases). Germline V gene lookup returns CDR1 MNHEY and CDR2 SMNVEV (reference sequence). The V end was cut by 6 bases, the J end by 3 bases, with 9 bases between. The CDR3 consists of 12 residues. The CDR3 DNA sequence: TGTGCCAGCAGAGGAGGATTCTACGAGCAGTACTTC. Its translation is CASRGGFYEQYF.

This clone was seen a handful of times. This sequence joins TRBV7-9 and TRBJ2-7, with D tentatively TRBD2 (5 bases). Trimming cost V 7 bases and J 2 bases, with 18 bases left between them. Germline-derived CDR1 and CDR2 are SEHNR and FQNEAQ (reference sequence). This CDR3 is built from 15 residues. The CDR3 loop is CASTRSLAPTYEQYF. The CDR3, as DNA: TGTGCCAGCACCAGGAGTCTAGCACCCACCTACGAGCAGTACTTC.

The chain joins TRBV14 to TRBJ2-4; the D gene could be TRBD1 or TRBD2 (5 bases each). This CDR3 spans 14 amino acids. With 2 bases removed from V and 6 bases from J, the gap between germline ends came to 11 bases. From germline, CDR1 is SGHDN and CDR2 FVKESK. The CDR3 spells CASSQLAGTNIQYF. In DNA form, the CDR3 reads TGTGCCAGCAGCCAACTAGCTGGGACAAACATTCAGTACTTC.

This clone was counted a single time. The chain links TRBV29-1 to TRBJ1-3; 9 positions match TRBD1. CDR3 length equals 13 residues. After removal of 6 bases from V and 8 bases from J, the junction contained 8 bases not matched to a gene. Germline V gene sequence: CDR1 SQVTM, CDR2 ANQGSEA. The CDR3 bases are TGCAGCGTGGGACAGGGATTTTTGGACACCATATATTTT. The encoded protein is CSVGQGFLDTIYF.

V usage is TRBV29-1 and J usage is TRBJ2-7; the match to TRBD2 covers 9 bases. The CDR3 spans 15 residues. Trimming at V came to 5 bases and at J to 6 bases, leaving 14 bases not matched to a gene. CDR1 SQVTM and CDR2 ANQGSEA come from the germline V gene. Written as DNA, the CDR3 is TGCAGCGTTACACCCCCGCGGAGCGGGGGGTGCGAGCAGTACTTC. Its translation: CSVTPPRSGGCEQYF.

J is TRBJ2-7 and V is TRBV15; the D is unclear. The CDR3 loop spans 13 amino acids. Germline-derived CDR1 and CDR2 are LNHNV and YYDKDF (reference sequence). V was shortened by 4 bases and J by 2 bases, with 9 bases between the two germline ends. The CDR3 sequence: CATSIDTAYEQYF. CDR3 DNA: TGTGCCACCAGCATAGACACAGCCTACGAGCAGTACTTC.

The V and J genes are TRBV5-6 and TRBJ2-1, with 10 bases identical to TRBD2. Per the germline V gene, CDR1 is SGHDT and CDR2 is YYEEEE. V lost 6 bases to trimming and J lost 6 bases; unmatched junction nucleotides: 15. CDR3 size: 17 residues. Here the CDR3 DNA reads TGTGCCAGCAACGCCGGGACGGTGCGACTAGCGGGCAATGAGCAGTTCTTC. Residues: CASNAGTVRLAGNEQFF.

V and J are TRBV30 and TRBJ1-1; D possibly corresponds to TRBD1 (6 bases). V was pared by 3 bases and J by 4 bases, with 15 bases between. CDR1 and CDR2 from the germline V gene are GTSNPN and SVGIG (reference sequence). This CDR3 spans 14 amino acids. CDR3 loop: CAWSQGPRSTEAFF. CDR3 bases: TGTGCCTGGAGCCAGGGGCCCCGGAGCACTGAAGCTTTCTTT.

The chain recombines TRBV29-1 with TRBJ2-7, with D unresolved. Trimming took off 0 bases at V and 6 bases at J, with 18 bases between the two ends. Germline-derived CDR1 and CDR2 are SQVTM and ANQGSEA. This CDR3 spans 15 amino acids. CDR3 DNA sequence: TGCAGCGTTGAAGATCTGGAAGCGTATGGATCCGAGCAGTACTTC. This gives the protein CSVEDLEAYGSEQYF.

The V call is TRBV5-6, the J call TRBJ2-1, with 7 bases matching TRBD1. The CDR3 consists of 16 residues. The J segment lost 6 bases and the V segment lost 4 bases, leaving 13 bases of the junction unmatched. CDR1 SGHDT and CDR2 YYEEEE come from the germline V gene. The CDR3 DNA reads as TGTGCCAGCAGCCCTAAACAGGGGCGTTACGCCAATGAGCAGTTCTTC. Translated: CASSPKQGRYANEQFF.

This clone was observed a single time. CDR3 residues: CASSIYYSRTEQYF. CDR3 sequence (DNA): TGTGCCAGTAGTATTTATTACAGCAGGACCGAGCAGTACTTC. The rearrangement joins TRBV19 to TRBJ2-7; D remains ambiguous. V was pared by 3 bases and J by 6 bases, with 15 bases between. CDR1 is LNHDA and CDR2 is SQIVND in the germline V gene (reference sequence). There are 14 residues in the CDR3.

This chain connects TRBV27 to TRBJ2-2; D not certain. The CDR3 extends over 15 amino acids. Trimming took 8 bases from V and 4 from J, leaving 17 bases between them. In germline, CDR1 is MNHEY, CDR2 SMNVEV (reference sequence). Here the CDR3 DNA reads TGTGCCAGCCAGAGGTTAGAACCGGGCACCGGGGAGCTGTTTTTT. Its translation: CASQRLEPGTGELFF.

V and J are TRBV29-1 and TRBJ1-1; 8 bases agree with TRBD1. Germline values: CDR1 SQVTM, CDR2 ANQGSEA. The V gene end was trimmed by 3 bases and the J gene end by 4 bases; junction bases not matched to a gene: 7. The CDR3 has 14 residues. The CDR3 nucleotides read TGCAGCGTTGACTTCGACAGGGGAGGCACTGAAGCTTTCTTT. It codes for CSVDFDRGGTEAFF.

Only one count was recorded for this clone. The chain links TRBV7-2 to TRBJ2-3, with D perhaps matching TRBD2 (7 bases). The germline V and J ends were trimmed by 5 bases and 1 base, with 13 bases remaining between them. This CDR3 has 15 amino acids. The V gene's germline CDR1 is SGHTA and CDR2 FQGNSA. The chain's CDR3 is CASSPWEGGTDTQYF. CDR3 sequence (DNA): TGTGCCAGCAGCCCCTGGGAGGGGGGCACAGATACGCAGTATTTT.

This clone was seen more than once but under ten times. The J gene is TRBJ2-7, the V gene TRBV15; a weak D match, TRBD2 (5 bases). CDR1 and CDR2 from the germline V gene are LNHNV and YYDKDF (reference sequence). CDR3 size: 16 residues. V lost 0 bases and J 2 bases, leaving 14 bases between the germline ends. As DNA, the CDR3 is TGTGCCACCAGCAGAGATTTGCTGGCGGGCCCCTACGAGCAGTACTTC. It encodes CATSRDLLAGPYEQYF.

This sequence joins TRBV29-1 and TRBJ2-7; D is perhaps TRBD1 or TRBD2 (5 bases each). The CDR3 length is 15 residues. V was clipped by 0 bases and J by 0 bases, with 12 bases between them. CDR1 and CDR2 (germline): SQVTM, ANQGSEA. The CDR3 loop is CSVEDVSGSSYEQYF. CDR3 DNA sequence: TGCAGCGTTGAAGACGTGTCAGGGAGCTCCTACGAGCAGTACTTC.

In this sample, this clone turned up a few times. The chain carries TRBV15 and TRBJ2-1, with 9 nucleotides matching TRBD1. Germline CDR1 is LNHNV and CDR2 is YYDKDF (reference sequence). The CDR3 is 16 residues long. Unmatched junction bases numbered 8, after V lost 1 base and J lost 7 bases. The CDR3 bases are TGTGCCACCAGCAGAGCAGGGACAGGGTTAGGTAATGAGCAGTTCTTC. Protein: CATSRAGTGLGNEQFF.

This clone was counted once. V gene TRBV30 combines with J gene TRBJ2-6; maybe TRBD2 (5 bases). The CDR3 covers 13 residues. The germline V gene has CDR1 GTSNPN and CDR2 SVGIG (reference sequence). CDR3 sequence (DNA): TGTGCTTTGGACTTGTCTGGGGCCAACGTCCTGACTTTC. It translates to CALDLSGANVLTF.

CDR3 sequence (DNA): TGTGCCAGCAGTCCACCGGGGTGGGAGCAGTACTTC. It yields the protein CASSPPGWEQYF. V usage is TRBV27 and J usage is TRBJ2-7, with D maybe TRBD2 (5 bases). V was clipped by 5 bases and J by 7 bases, with 12 bases between them. The CDR3 runs to 12 residues. Germline CDR1 MNHEY, CDR2 SMNVEV (reference sequence).

The CDR3 sequence: CASSSPSGGPDTQYF. CDR3 nucleotide sequence: TGTGCCAGCAGCTCCCCCTCGGGGGGTCCGGATACGCAGTATTTT. The chain has TRBV7-8 and TRBJ2-3, with TRBD2 identical over 7 bases. CDR1 and CDR2 (germline): SGHVS, FQNEAQ. The length of the CDR3 is 15 residues. V shed 4 bases, J shed 6 bases, and the junction held 10 bases outside the gene matches.

The chain carries TRBV5-4 and TRBJ1-6; D is possibly TRBD1 (5 bases). V shed 4 bases and J shed 10 bases, with 24 bases lying between them. There are 17 residues in the CDR3. The germline gives CDR1 SGHNT, CDR2 YYREEE (reference sequence). The CDR3 DNA sequence: TGTGCCAGCAGCCTGAGACCGGGACTTCGCGATCCCTCACCCCTCCACTTT. Protein product: CASSLRPGLRDPSPLHF.

This chain links TRBV27 with TRBJ2-2, with D unresolved. The V end was cut by 3 bases, the J end by 4 bases, with 3 bases between. Germline loops: CDR1 MNHEY, CDR2 SMNVEV (reference sequence). This CDR3 is built from 12 residues. CDR3 sequence reads: CASSFGTGELFF. The CDR3 region has the DNA TGTGCCAGCAGTTTCGGCACCGGGGAGCTGTTTTTT.

This clone is medium-sized by share. The chain's CDR3 is CASSREQGKEIDTQYF. The CDR3 DNA reads TGTGCCAGCAGCAGAGAACAGGGGAAAGAGATAGATACGCAGTATTTT. This chain connects TRBV7-8 to TRBJ2-3; 7 bases line up with TRBD1. With 5 bases clipped from V and 5 bases from J, the junction kept 13 bases outside the gene matches. The CDR3 length is 16 residues. Germline V gene data show CDR1 as SGHVS and CDR2 as FQNEAQ.

By proportion, this clone is large. In DNA, the CDR3 is TGCAGCGTTGAGTTGAGATGGCACCCGAACACTGAAGCTTTCTTT. Protein product: CSVELRWHPNTEAFF. V is TRBV29-1 and J is TRBJ1-1; no definite D call. CDR3 length: 15 amino acids. CDR1 is SQVTM and CDR2 is ANQGSEA in the germline V gene. Trimming shortened V by 3 bases and J by 1 base, and 15 bases separated the two germline ends.

The rearrangement links TRBV11-2 to TRBJ2-1; D gene ambiguous. Trimming cost V 3 bases and J 8 bases, with 5 bases left between them. The CDR3 has 11 residues. Looked up from germline, CDR1 is SGHAT and CDR2 is FQNNGV. CDR3 loop: CASSFLDEQFF. The DNA of the CDR3 is TGTGCCAGCAGCTTTCTCGATGAGCAGTTCTTC.